The subject of this entry is one TCR beta chain. This clonotype was counted at least ten times. The specificity of this receptor is unknown. Base-call qualities are not available, and no considerably larger clone is one nucleotide away. TRIzol reagent was used to extract total RNA from the cultured T cells. TCRbeta libraries were amplified from RNA by 5' rapid amplification of cDNA ends (5'RACE). Before sequencing, library concentration and integrity were assessed using Qubit, an Agilent instrument, and quantitative PCR. Qualified libraries were sequenced on Illumina HiSeq or MiSeq by a commercial service provider. The published analysis was carried out like this. MiXCR version 1.8.2 was used to identify TCR sequences in each sample. For a clone to be considered qualified, a CDR3 longer than four amino acids, an in-frame nucleotide length, and the absence of a stop codon were required. An effective read was defined as a read containing the complete CDR3 structure. Expanded clones were validated by RT-PCR with 24 Vbeta primers, GeneScan spectratyping, and Sanger sequencing. Starting from the raw public reads, TCRdb applied fastp trimming at Q25, assembled clones with MiXCR and retained in-frame beta chains. Each CDR3 protein appears once, grouped with its most common genes and DNA. The V and J calls and clone size are TCRdb's, not the authors'. In this sample the table shows 10,000 to 13,000 distinct CDR3 sequences, 35% to 45% of which occur a single time. The ten largest clones capture under 35% of the sample.

This sample is drawn from a study of T cell repertoires and leukemia-associated antigens (dated by TCRdb to 2018 to 2020). Broadly, across the study: Per sample, about 5.1 to 7 million read pairs and about 3 to 5.0 million effective reads were obtained, for about 15 million effective reads in total. Paper-wide results and their limitations: Across the four groups, there were no significant differences in the numbers of Vbeta genes (approximately 58), Jbeta genes (roughly 15), VDJ rearrangements, or unique CDR3s. The antigen specificity and function of the expanded clones were not directly tested and needed further investigation.

As a first step, CD3+ T cells were rested overnight at 2.5 million cells/mL in RPMI 1640 lacking fetal bovine serum. CD3+ T cells were isolated from PBMCs with MACS immunomagnetic beads following the manufacturer's instructions. The TCR sequence derives from a female donor in good health. Sequencing was carried out using CD3+ T cells sorted from blood and cultured.

The sequenced DNA: TGTGCCAGCAGCGTAGGACTAGCGGAATTCAATGAGCAGTTCTTC. It translates to CASSVGLAEFNEQFF. The chain couples TRBV9 to TRBJ2-1, with 9 bases aligning to TRBD2. The CDR3 numbers 15 residues from cysteine through phenylalanine. Of the read, only the CDR3 DNA is kept; its 45 bases are in frame from base 1. Trimming accounts for 0 bases at V and 6 bases at J, while the number of junction bases matched to no gene is 4. According to the germline V gene, CDR1 reads SGDLS and CDR2 reads YYNGEE.